This is a list of T cell receptor beta chains from one sample in a study of chronic HIV infection and antiretroviral therapy. TCRdb re-analysed the 5' RACE reads in MiXCR, keeping a single row per CDR3 protein. The sample lists roughly 48,000 distinct CDR3 sequences; over 15% were seen once. Sequencing used peripheral blood. The receptors here all came from an adult who had HIV and had not received antiretroviral therapy, or was an uninfected healthy control (not recorded which). CDR3s include the opening cysteine and the closing phenylalanine or tryptophan. Fields, in order: D gene, V gene, J gene, clone size, CDR3 DNA, CDR3 protein. A D gene is named only where the DNA matches it firmly. Some rows have no size entry. The others give once, few or many, or a class for an expanded clone.

d_gene: TRBD1
v_gene: TRBV28
j_gene: TRBJ1-2
abundance: NA
CDR3nt: TGTGCCAGCACGACAGGGATTGGCTACACCTTC
CDR3aa: CASTTGIGYTF

d_gene: NA
v_gene: TRBV5-1
j_gene: TRBJ1-2
abundance: few
CDR3nt: TGCGCCAGCAGCTTCGATATGCTTAACTATGGCTACACCTTC
CDR3aa: CASSFDMLNYGYTF

d_gene: NA
v_gene: TRBV7-2
j_gene: TRBJ1-1
abundance: NA
CDR3nt: TGTGCCAGCAGCCCCCGTGGGGCCCACACTGAAGCTTTCTTT
CDR3aa: CASSPRGAHTEAFF

d_gene: TRBD2
v_gene: TRBV7-8
j_gene: TRBJ2-7
abundance: NA
CDR3nt: TGTCCCAGCACCAGACTAGCGGGCCCCTACGAGCAGTACTTC
CDR3aa: CPSTRLAGPYEQYF

d_gene: NA
v_gene: TRBV25-1
j_gene: TRBJ2-1
abundance: NA
CDR3nt: TGTGCCAGCAGTGAAGGATCGGCAGTCTACAATGAGCAGTTCTTC
CDR3aa: CASSEGSAVYNEQFF

d_gene: NA
v_gene: TRBV5-1
j_gene: TRBJ1-2
abundance: few
CDR3nt: TGCGCCAGCAGCTTGGACGAGGGTGGGACCGGCGGGAATGGCTACACCTTC
CDR3aa: CASSLDEGGTGGNGYTF

d_gene: NA
v_gene: TRBV7-3
j_gene: TRBJ2-3
abundance: NA
CDR3nt: TGTGCCAGCAGCTTAAGGGCAGCCACAGATACGCAGTATTTT
CDR3aa: CASSLRAATDTQYF

d_gene: NA
v_gene: TRBV9
j_gene: TRBJ2-3
abundance: few
CDR3nt: TGTGCCAGCAGCGGACAACTAGGAGTCGGTCCCGGTACGCAGTATTTT
CDR3aa: CASSGQLGVGPGTQYF

d_gene: NA
v_gene: TRBV5-1
j_gene: TRBJ1-3
abundance: few
CDR3nt: TGCGCCAGCAGCACAGGGACCCGCGACACCATATATTTT
CDR3aa: CASSTGTRDTIYF

d_gene: NA
v_gene: TRBV20-1
j_gene: TRBJ2-7
abundance: few
CDR3nt: TGCAGCACCAGACGTACAGGGACCTACGAGCAGTACTTC
CDR3aa: CSTRRTGTYEQYF